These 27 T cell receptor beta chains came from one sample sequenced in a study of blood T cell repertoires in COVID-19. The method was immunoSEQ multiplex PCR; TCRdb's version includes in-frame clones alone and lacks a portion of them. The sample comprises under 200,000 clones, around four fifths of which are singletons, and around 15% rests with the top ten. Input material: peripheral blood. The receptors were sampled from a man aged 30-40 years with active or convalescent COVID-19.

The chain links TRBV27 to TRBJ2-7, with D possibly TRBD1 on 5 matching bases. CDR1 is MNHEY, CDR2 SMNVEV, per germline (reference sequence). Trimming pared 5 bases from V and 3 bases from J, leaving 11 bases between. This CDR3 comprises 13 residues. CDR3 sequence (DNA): TGTGCCAGCAGTAGGGGTCCCTTCTACGAGCAGTACGTC. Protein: CASSRGPFYEQYV.

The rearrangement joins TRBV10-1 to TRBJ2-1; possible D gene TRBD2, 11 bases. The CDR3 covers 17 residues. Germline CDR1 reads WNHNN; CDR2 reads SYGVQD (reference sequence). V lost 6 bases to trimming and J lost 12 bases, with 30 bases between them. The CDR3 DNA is TGCGCCAGCAGCCCGACTAGCGGGACAGGGGCGCCTCCGGGGCAGTTCTTC. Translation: CASSPTSGTGAPPGQFF.

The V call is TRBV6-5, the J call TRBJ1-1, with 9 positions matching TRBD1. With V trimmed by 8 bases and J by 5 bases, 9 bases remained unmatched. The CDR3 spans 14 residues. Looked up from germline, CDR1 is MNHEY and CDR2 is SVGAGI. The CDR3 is CASGRGQGKTEAFF. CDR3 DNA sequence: TGTGCCAGCGGGCGAGGACAGGGGAAAACTGAAGCTTTCTTT.

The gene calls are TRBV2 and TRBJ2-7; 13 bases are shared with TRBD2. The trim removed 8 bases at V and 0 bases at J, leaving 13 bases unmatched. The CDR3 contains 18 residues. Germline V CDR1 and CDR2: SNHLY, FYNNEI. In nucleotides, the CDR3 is TGTGCCAGCTGCCTAGGACTAGCGGGAGACTGGAGCTCCTACGAGCAGTACTTC. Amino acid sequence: CASCLGLAGDWSSYEQYF.

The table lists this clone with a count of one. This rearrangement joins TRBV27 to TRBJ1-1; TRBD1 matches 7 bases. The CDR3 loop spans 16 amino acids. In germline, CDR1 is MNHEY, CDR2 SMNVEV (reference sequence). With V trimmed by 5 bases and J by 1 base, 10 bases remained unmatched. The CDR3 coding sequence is TGTGCCAGCAGTCCATATCCGGGACAGACGAACACTGAAGCTTTCTTT. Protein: CASSPYPGQTNTEAFF.

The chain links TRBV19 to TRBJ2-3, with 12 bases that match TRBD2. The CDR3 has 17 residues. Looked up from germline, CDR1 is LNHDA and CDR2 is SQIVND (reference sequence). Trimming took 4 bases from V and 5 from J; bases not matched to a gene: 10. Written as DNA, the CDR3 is TGTGCCAGTAGTACGCCAAGACTAGCGGGAGTGTTAGATACGCAGTATTTT. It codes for CASSTPRLAGVLDTQYF.

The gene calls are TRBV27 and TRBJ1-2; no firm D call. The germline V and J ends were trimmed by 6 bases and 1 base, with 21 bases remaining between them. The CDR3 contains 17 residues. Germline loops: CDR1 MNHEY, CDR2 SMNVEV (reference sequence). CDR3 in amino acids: CASRREQSEVVNYGYTF. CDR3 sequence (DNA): TGTGCCAGCAGACGCGAACAGTCGGAGGTGGTTAACTATGGCTACACCTTC.

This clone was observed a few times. The CDR3 protein is CASSVDNRATSPLHF. The CDR3 DNA follows: TGTGCCAGCAGCGTAGATAACAGGGCCACTTCACCCCTCCACTTT. The rearrangement uses TRBV9 and TRBJ1-6, with TRBD1 as a possible D gene (6 bases). V lost 0 bases and J lost 9, with 13 bases in between. Germline V gives CDR1 SGDLS, CDR2 YYNGEE. There are 15 residues in the CDR3.

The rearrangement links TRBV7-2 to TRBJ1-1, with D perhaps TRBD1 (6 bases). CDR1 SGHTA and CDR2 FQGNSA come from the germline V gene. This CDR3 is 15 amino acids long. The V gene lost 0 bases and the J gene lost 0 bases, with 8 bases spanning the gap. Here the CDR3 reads CASSLAQGLNTEAFF. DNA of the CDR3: TGTGCCAGCAGCTTAGCTCAGGGGTTGAACACTGAAGCTTTCTTT.

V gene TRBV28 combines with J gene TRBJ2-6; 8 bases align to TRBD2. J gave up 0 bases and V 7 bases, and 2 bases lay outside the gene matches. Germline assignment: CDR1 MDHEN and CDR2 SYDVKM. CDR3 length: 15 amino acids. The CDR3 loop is CASIGGVSGANVLTF. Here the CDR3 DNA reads TGTGCCAGCATCGGGGGGGTCTCTGGGGCCAACGTCCTGACTTTC.

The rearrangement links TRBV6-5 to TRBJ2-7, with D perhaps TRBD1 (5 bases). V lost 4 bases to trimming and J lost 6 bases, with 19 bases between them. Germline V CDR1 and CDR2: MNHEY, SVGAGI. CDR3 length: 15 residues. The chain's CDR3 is CASSSGPWGRVEQYV. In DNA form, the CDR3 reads TGTGCCAGCAGTTCCGGACCCTGGGGCCGCGTCGAGCAGTACGTC.

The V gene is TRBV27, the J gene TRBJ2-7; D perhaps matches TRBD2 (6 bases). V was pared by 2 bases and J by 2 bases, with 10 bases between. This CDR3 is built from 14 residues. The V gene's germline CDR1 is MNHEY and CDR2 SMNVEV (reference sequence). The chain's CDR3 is CASSLGGDAYEQYF. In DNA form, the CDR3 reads TGTGCCAGCAGTTTAGGAGGGGATGCCTACGAGCAGTACTTC.

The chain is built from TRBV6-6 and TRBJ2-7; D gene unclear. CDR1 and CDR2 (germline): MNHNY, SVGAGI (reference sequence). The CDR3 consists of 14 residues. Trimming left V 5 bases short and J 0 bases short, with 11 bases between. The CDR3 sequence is CASSTVSVSYEQYF. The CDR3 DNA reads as TGTGCCAGCAGTACAGTCTCGGTCTCCTACGAGCAGTACTTC.

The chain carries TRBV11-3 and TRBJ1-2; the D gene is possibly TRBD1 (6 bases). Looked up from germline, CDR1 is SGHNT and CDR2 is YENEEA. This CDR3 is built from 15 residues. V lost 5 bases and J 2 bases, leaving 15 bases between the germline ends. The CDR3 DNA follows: TGTGCCAGCAGCCCTTTAGGGGGAACAAACTATGGCTACACCTTC. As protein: CASSPLGGTNYGYTF.

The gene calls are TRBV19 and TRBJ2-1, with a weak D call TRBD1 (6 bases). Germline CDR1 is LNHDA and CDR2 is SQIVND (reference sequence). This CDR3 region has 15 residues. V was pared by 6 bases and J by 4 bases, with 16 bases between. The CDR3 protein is CASSPDRVLYNEQFF. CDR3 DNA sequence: TGTGCCAGTAGCCCGGACAGAGTCCTTTACAATGAGCAGTTCTTC.

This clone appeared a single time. This CDR3 is CASRAGGAGNEQFF. In DNA form, the CDR3 reads TGTGCCAGCAGGGCGGGGGGAGCGGGGAATGAGCAGTTCTTC. The rearrangement joins TRBV7-9 to TRBJ2-1; 8 nucleotides agree with TRBD2. The CDR3 length is 14 residues. Trimming cost V 6 bases and J 7 bases; bases outside gene matches: 8. Per germline, CDR1 SEHNR and CDR2 FQNEAQ (reference sequence).

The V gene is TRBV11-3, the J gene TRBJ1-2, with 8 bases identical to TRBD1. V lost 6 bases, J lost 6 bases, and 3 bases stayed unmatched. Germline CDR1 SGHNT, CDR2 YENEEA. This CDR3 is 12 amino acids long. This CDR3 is CASSSDRDGYTF. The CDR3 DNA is TGTGCCAGCAGTTCGGACAGGGATGGCTACACCTTC.

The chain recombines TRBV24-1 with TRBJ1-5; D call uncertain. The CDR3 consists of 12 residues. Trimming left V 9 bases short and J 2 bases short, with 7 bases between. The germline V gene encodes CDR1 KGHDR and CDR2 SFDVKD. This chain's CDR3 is CATPRCNQPQHF. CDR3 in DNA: TGTGCCACCCCCAGGTGCAATCAGCCCCAGCATTTT.

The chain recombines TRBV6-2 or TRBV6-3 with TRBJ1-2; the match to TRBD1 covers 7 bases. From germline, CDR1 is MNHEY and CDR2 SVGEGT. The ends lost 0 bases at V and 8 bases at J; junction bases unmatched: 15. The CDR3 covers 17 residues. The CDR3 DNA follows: TGTGCCAGCAGTTACTCCCAGGGGGACACCGCCGGTGTAGGCTACACCTTC. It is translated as CASSYSQGDTAGVGYTF.

CDR3 in DNA: TGTGCCAGCAGACAAGGACAGGGCGGACAAGAGACCCAGTACTTC. Residues: CASRQGQGGQETQYF. The rearrangement links TRBV28 to TRBJ2-5; 8 bases line up with TRBD1. Per the germline V gene, CDR1 is MDHEN and CDR2 is SYDVKM. CDR3 size: 15 residues. V was clipped by 6 bases and J by 2 bases; unmatched bases: 8.

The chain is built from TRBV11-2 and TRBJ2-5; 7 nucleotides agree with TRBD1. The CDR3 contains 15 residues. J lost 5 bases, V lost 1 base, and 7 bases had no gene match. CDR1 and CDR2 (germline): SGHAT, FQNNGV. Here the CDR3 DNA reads TGTGCCAGCAGCTTAGGTGACAGGGAGACGGAGACCCAGTACTTC. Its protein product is CASSLGDRETETQYF.

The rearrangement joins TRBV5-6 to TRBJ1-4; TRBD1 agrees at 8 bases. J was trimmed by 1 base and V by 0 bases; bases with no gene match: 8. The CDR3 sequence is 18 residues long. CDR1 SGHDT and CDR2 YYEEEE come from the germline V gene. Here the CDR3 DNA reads TGTGCCAGCAGCTTGGTGGATCAGGGGGCGATAACTAATGAAAAACTGTTTTTT. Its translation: CASSLVDQGAITNEKLFF.

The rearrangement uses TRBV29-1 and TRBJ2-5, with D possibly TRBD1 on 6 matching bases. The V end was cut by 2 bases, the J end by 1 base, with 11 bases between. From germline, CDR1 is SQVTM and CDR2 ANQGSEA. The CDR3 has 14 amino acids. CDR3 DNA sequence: TGCAGCGTTGAAATCCAGGGGACCCAAGAGACCCAGTACTTC. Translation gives CSVEIQGTQETQYF.

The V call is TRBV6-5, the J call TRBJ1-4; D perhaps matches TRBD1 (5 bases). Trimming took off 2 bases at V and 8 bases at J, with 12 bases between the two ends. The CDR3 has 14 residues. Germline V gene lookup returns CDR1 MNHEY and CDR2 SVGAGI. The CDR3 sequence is CASSYGSGGEKLFF. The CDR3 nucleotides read TGTGCCAGCAGTTACGGCAGCGGGGGGGAAAAACTGTTTTTT.

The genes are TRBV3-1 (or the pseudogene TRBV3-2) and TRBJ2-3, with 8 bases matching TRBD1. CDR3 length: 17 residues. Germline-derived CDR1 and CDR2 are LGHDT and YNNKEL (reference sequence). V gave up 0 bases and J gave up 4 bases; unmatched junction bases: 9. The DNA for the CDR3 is TGTGCCAGCAGCCAAGATCCGGCCAGGGGGCTCGCAGATACGCAGTATTTT. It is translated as CASSQDPARGLADTQYF.

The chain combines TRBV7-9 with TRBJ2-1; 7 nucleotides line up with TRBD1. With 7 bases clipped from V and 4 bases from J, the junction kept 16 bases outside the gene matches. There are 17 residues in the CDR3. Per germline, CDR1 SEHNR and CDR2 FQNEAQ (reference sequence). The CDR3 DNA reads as TGTGCCAGCAACCCCCCGTCCGGGACAGAGCCTTACAATGAGCAGTTCTTC. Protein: CASNPPSGTEPYNEQFF. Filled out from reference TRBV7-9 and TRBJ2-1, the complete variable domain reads DTGVSQNPRHKITKRGQNVTFRCDPISEHNRLYWYRQTLGQGPEFLTYFQNEAQLEKSRLLSDRFSAERPKGSFSTLEIQRTEQGDSAMYLCASNPPSGTEPYNEQFFGPGTRLTVL.

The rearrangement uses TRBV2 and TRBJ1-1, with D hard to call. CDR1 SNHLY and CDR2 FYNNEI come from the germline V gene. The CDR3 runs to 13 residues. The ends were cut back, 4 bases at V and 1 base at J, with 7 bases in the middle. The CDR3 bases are TGTGCCAGCAGTGGTCCGGGGAACACTGAAGCTTTCTTT. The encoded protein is CASSGPGNTEAFF.